The TCR beta chain under discussion was sequenced for a study of OX40 agonist ivuxolimab in advanced cancers. Turning to the study itself: Ivuxolimab, which is an agonistic anti-OX40 (CD134) antibody, was administered to the patients. Points from the study as a whole: The expanded peripheral T cells' antigen specificity was not determined.

Sequencing used immunoSEQ multiplex PCR; TCRdb keeps in-frame clones, though not all of them. This sample yields 45,000 to 65,000 clones, of which roughly 77% are seen a single time; nearly 0.7% belongs to the top ten. The CDR3 is 14 amino acids. With 4 bases clipped from V and 5 bases from J, the junction kept 6 bases outside the gene matches. CDR1 LNHDA and CDR2 SQIVND come from the germline V gene (reference sequence). As concerns this clone: Its antigen remains unknown.

This TCR came from an adult with an advanced solid tumor such as melanoma, head and neck, liver or kidney cancer. Source: CD4+ or CD8+ T cells sorted from blood, taken in a trial of the OX40 agonist ivuxolimab. V gene TRBV19 combines with J gene TRBJ1-1; 8 bases fit TRBD1. CDR3 protein: CASSKGQDGTEAFF. The CDR3, as DNA: TGTGCCAGTAGTAAGGGACAGGACGGGACTGAAGCTTTCTTT.